The 12 T cell receptor beta chains reported below all come from one sample, sequenced in a study of sequential checkpoint blockade in melanoma. Here immunoSEQ multiplex PCR was the method, and the copy in TCRdb shows in-frame clones only, minus some. This table holds some 15,000 clones, around 70% found once. The treatment denotes: randomized to nivolumab then ipilimumab (arm A) or the reverse (arm B). The specimen was CD8+ T cells sorted from blood (inferred from file names), collected from a patient given nivolumab and ipilimumab in sequence. The receptor set was obtained from a human donor with melanoma.

In its sample, this clone was seen once. The rearrangement links TRBV27 to TRBJ1-4, with D possibly TRBD1 on 6 matching bases. The CDR3 length is 16 residues. Germline CDR1 is MNHEY and CDR2 is SMNVEV (reference sequence). With 5 bases removed from V and 8 bases from J, the gap between germline ends came to 21 bases. The CDR3 spells CASSPFWGGAGEKLFF. CDR3 DNA sequence: TGTGCCAGCAGTCCCTTTTGGGGGGGGGCCGGGGAAAAACTGTTTTTT.

CDR3 sequence: CASSVVGGRELFF. For the CDR3, the DNA is TGTGCCAGCAGCGTAGTAGGCGGAAGGGAGCTGTTTTTT. The V gene is TRBV9, the J gene TRBJ2-2, with no clear D. Germline-derived CDR1 and CDR2 are SGDLS and YYNGEE. V dropped 0 bases and J dropped 9 bases, with 9 bases sitting between them. The length of the CDR3 is 13 residues.

This chain connects TRBV9 to TRBJ2-2, with TRBD2 matching over 9 bases. CDR1 is SGDLS, CDR2 YYNGEE, per germline. V shed 4 bases, J shed 1 base, and the junction held 8 bases outside the gene matches. The CDR3 is 17 amino acids. This CDR3 is CASSPGWTSENTGELFF. The CDR3 nucleotides read TGTGCCAGCAGCCCAGGTTGGACTAGCGAGAACACCGGGGAGCTGTTTTTT.

The J gene is TRBJ2-2, the V gene TRBV19; maybe TRBD2 (6 bases). The CDR3 runs 19 residues. Trimming pared 3 bases from V and 2 bases from J, leaving 22 bases between. CDR1 and CDR2 from the germline V gene are LNHDA and SQIVND (reference sequence). The CDR3 coding sequence is TGTGCCAGTAGTATTCTCTCTCTCGGGGGAACGCGAAACACCGGGGAGCTGTTTTTT. Amino acid sequence: CASSILSLGGTRNTGELFF.

The chain employs TRBV4-1 and TRBJ1-5; D is ambiguous. The CDR3 contains 14 residues. V lost 4 bases to trimming and J lost 6 bases, with 13 bases between them. Germline V lookup: CDR1 MGHRA, CDR2 YSYEKL. CDR3 protein: CASSLGLGAQPQHF. In DNA, the CDR3 is TGCGCCAGCAGCCTCGGGTTGGGAGCTCAGCCCCAGCATTTT.

The rearrangement joins TRBV12-5 to TRBJ2-7; 7 nucleotides match TRBD1. The junction had 8 bases not matched to a gene; V was cut back by 6 bases and J by 0 bases. This CDR3 region has 15 residues. Germline CDR1 LGHNT, CDR2 FRNRAP. In nucleotides, the CDR3 is TGTGCTAGTGGCCCAGGGGGTACTAGCTCCTACGAGCAGTACGTC. Encoded protein: CASGPGGTSSYEQYV.

The chain has TRBV4-3 and TRBJ1-2; 10 nucleotides align to TRBD1. Germline-derived CDR1 and CDR2 are LGHNA and YSLEER. The V gene end was trimmed by 8 bases and the J gene end by 2 bases; junction bases not matched to a gene: 5. The CDR3 is 14 residues long. The chain's CDR3 is CASGGTGVNYGYTF. CDR3 DNA: TGCGCCAGCGGGGGGACAGGGGTGAACTATGGCTACACCTTC.

A few counts support this clone. The gene calls are TRBV5-5 and TRBJ2-1, with TRBD2 as a possible D gene (5 bases). The germline V and J ends were trimmed by 0 bases and 0 bases, with 7 bases remaining between them. The CDR3 has 15 amino acids. Germline V CDR1 and CDR2: SGHKS, YYEKEE (reference sequence). As DNA, the CDR3 is TGTGCCAGCAGCTTGGGAGGGAGCTCCTACAATGAGCAGTTCTTC. This translates into CASSLGGSSYNEQFF.

This sequence joins TRBV25-1 and TRBJ2-1; D call uncertain. V lost 1 base, J lost 1 base, and 8 bases lay in between. This CDR3 has 15 residues. Germline loops: CDR1 MGHDK, CDR2 SYGVNS. DNA for the CDR3: TGTGCCAGCAGTGAATTTCCAAATTCCTACAATGAGCAGTTCTTC. Its protein is CASSEFPNSYNEQFF.

This chain joins TRBV6-6 and TRBJ2-5; 7 bases align to TRBD2. V shed 4 bases, J shed 5 bases, and the junction held 7 bases outside the gene matches. CDR3 length: 14 amino acids. Germline V gives CDR1 MNHNY, CDR2 SVGAGI (reference sequence). The CDR3 DNA follows: TGTGCCAGCAGTTCCCGGGAGGCGGAGGAGACCCAGTACTTC. It codes for CASSSREAEETQYF.

This clone was counted once. This sequence joins TRBV5-8 and TRBJ1-5; 7 nucleotides agree with TRBD1. This CDR3 is built from 16 residues. V shed 4 bases, J shed 5 bases, and the junction held 12 bases outside the gene matches. In germline, CDR1 is SGHTS, CDR2 YDEGEE. CDR3 loop: CASSPRRQGVHQPQHF. In DNA, the CDR3 is TGTGCCAGCAGCCCTCGGAGGCAGGGGGTTCATCAGCCCCAGCATTTT.

In its sample, this clone was seen once. This sequence joins TRBV7-9 and TRBJ1-2, with TRBD1 matching over 7 bases. V trimming: 4 bases; J trimming: 2 bases; junction bases outside the gene matches: 13. Germline V gene lookup returns CDR1 SEHNR and CDR2 FQNEAQ (reference sequence). The CDR3 spans 17 residues. The CDR3 here is CASSSTRDSGPNYGYTF. The CDR3 DNA sequence: TGTGCCAGCAGCTCAACCCGGGACAGCGGTCCCAACTATGGCTACACCTTC.